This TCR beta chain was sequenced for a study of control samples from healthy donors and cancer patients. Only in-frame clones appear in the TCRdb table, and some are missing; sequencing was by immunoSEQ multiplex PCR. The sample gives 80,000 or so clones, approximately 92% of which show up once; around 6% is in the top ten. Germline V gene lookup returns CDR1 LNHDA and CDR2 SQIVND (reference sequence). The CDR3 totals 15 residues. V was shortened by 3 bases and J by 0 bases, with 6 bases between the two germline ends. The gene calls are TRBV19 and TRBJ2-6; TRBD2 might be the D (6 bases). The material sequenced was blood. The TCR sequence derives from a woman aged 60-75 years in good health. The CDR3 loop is CASSIGGSGANVLTF. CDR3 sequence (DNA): TGTGCCAGTAGTATCGGGGGCTCTGGGGCCAACGTCCTGACTTTC.